This T cell receptor beta chain was sequenced during a study of PD-1 blockade in classical Hodgkin lymphoma. Per the germline V gene, CDR1 is SGDLS and CDR2 is YYNGEE. Deletions cut 0 bases from V and 4 bases from J, with 10 bases between. The CDR3 spans 14 residues. Following autologous stem cell transplantation, relapse occurred in every patient, and exposure to brentuximab vedotin varied. The table came from immunoSEQ multiplex PCR; TCRdb's copy has only in-frame clones and leaves some out. The sample contains about 46,000 clones, around three quarters of which appear only once. This receptor was obtained from a human donor with classical Hodgkin lymphoma. The rearrangement links TRBV9 to TRBJ1-2; D gene ambiguous. Sequences were derived from peripheral blood mononuclear cells (PBMCs), sampled before the second cycle of nivolumab. The CDR3 loop is CASSVGRQAYGYTF. CDR3 DNA sequence: TGTGCCAGCAGCGTAGGGCGGCAGGCCTATGGCTACACCTTC.